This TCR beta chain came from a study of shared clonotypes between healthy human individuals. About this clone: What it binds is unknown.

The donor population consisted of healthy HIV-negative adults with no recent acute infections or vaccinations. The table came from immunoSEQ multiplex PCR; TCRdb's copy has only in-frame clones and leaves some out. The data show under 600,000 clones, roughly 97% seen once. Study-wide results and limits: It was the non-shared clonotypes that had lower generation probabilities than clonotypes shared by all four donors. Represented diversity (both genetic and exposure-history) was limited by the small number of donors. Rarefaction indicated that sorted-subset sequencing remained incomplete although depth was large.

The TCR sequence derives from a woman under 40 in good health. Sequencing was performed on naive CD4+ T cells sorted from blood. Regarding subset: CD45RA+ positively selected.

CDR3 protein: CASSEALQAMQGGLFF. For the CDR3, the DNA is TGTGCCAGCAGTGAAGCGCTCCAGGCCATGCAGGGAGGCCTGTTTTTT. The V call is TRBV2, the J call TRBJ1-4; D perhaps matches TRBD1 (5 bases). From germline, CDR1 is SNHLY and CDR2 FYNNEI. This CDR3 contains 16 residues. V lost 0 bases and J 14 bases, leaving 22 bases between the germline ends.